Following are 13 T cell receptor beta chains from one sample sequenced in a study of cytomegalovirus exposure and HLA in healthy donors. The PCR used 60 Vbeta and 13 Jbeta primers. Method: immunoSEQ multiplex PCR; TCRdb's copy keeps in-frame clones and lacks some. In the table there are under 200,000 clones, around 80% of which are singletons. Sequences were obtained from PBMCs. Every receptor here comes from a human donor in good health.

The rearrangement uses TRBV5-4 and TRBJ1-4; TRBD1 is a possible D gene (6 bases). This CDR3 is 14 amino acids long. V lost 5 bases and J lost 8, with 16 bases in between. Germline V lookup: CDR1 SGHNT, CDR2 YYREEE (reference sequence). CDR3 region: CASSPGQYDEKLFF. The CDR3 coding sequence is TGTGCCAGCAGTCCAGGACAGTATGACGAAAAACTGTTTTTT.

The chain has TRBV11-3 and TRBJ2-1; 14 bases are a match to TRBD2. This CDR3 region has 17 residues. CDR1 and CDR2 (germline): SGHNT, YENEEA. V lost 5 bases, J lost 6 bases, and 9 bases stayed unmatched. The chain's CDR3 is CASSARLAGGPGNEQFF. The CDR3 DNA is TGTGCCAGCAGCGCCCGACTAGCGGGGGGGCCAGGCAATGAGCAGTTCTTC. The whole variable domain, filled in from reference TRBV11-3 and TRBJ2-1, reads EAGVVQSPRYKIIEKKQPVAFWCNPISGHNTLYWYLQNLGQGPELLIRYENEEAVDDSQLPKDRFSAERLKGVDSTLKIQPAELGDSAVYLCASSARLAGGPGNEQFFGPGTRLTVL.

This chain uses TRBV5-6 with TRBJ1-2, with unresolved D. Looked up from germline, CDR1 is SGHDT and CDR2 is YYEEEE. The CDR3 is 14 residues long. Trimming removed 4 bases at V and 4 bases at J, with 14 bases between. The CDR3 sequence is CASSVIGRFYGYTF. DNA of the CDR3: TGTGCCAGCAGCGTTATCGGGAGATTCTATGGCTACACCTTC.

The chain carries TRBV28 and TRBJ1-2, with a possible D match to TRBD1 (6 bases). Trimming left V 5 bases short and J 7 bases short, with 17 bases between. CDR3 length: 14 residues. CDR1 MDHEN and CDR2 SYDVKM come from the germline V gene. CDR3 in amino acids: CASSLSDRRFGYTF. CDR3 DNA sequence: TGTGCCAGCAGTCTATCCGACAGGCGGTTTGGCTACACCTTC.

The CDR3 here is CASSFRGQAEQYF. CDR3 DNA: TGTGCCAGCAGTTTCAGGGGACAAGCCGAGCAGTACTTC. This chain uses TRBV28 with TRBJ2-7, with TRBD1 as a possible D gene (6 bases). Germline values: CDR1 MDHEN, CDR2 SYDVKM. V lost 3 bases to trimming and J lost 6 bases, with 12 bases between them. This CDR3 contains 13 residues. Combining the CDR3 with reference TRBV28 and TRBJ2-7 gives the whole variable domain DVKVTQSSRYLVKRTGEKVFLECVQDMDHENMFWYRQDPGLGLRLIYFSYDVKMKEKGDIPEGYSVSREKKERFSLILESASTNQTSMYLCASSFRGQAEQYFGPGTRLTVT.

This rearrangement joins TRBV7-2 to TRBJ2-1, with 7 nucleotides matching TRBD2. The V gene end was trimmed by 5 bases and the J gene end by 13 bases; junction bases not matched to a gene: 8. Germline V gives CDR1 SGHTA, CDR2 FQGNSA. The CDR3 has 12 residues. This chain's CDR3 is CASSPGGTLQFF. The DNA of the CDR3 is TGTGCCAGCAGCCCCGGGGGGACCCTTCAGTTCTTC.

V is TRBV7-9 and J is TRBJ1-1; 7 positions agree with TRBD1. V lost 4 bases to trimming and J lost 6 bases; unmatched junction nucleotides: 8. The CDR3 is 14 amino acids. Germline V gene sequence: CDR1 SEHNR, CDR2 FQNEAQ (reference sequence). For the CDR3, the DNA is TGTGCCAGCAGCTCGCGGACAGGCGAGGCTGAAGCTTTCTTT. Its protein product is CASSSRTGEAEAFF.

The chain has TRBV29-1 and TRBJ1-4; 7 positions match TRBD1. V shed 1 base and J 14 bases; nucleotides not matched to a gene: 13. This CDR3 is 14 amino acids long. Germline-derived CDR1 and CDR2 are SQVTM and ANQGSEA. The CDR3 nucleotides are TGCAGCGTTGAAGGGGGGACCCGAGGGGGCATGCTGTTTTTT. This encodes CSVEGGTRGGMLFF. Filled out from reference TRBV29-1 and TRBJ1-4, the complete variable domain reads SAVISQKPSRDICQRGTSLTIQCQVDSQVTMMFWYRQQPGQSLTLIATANQGSEATYESGFVIDKFPISRPNLTFSTLTVSNMSPEDSSIYLCSVEGGTRGGMLFFGSGTQLSVL.

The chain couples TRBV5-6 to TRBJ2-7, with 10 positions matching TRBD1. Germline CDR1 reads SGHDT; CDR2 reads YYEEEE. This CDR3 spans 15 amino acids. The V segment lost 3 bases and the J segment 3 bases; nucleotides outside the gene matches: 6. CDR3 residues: CASSSVGTGDYEQYF. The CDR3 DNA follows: TGTGCCAGCAGCTCAGTAGGGACAGGGGACTACGAGCAGTACTTC.

The CDR3 loop reads CASSKDNYEQYF. Here the CDR3 DNA reads TGTGCCAGCTCAAAGGACAACTACGAGCAGTACTTC. J is TRBJ2-7 and V is TRBV18; D is possibly TRBD1 (5 bases). The V end lost 5 bases, the J end lost 3 bases, and 8 bases lay between the germline ends. From germline, CDR1 is KGHSH and CDR2 LQKENI. The CDR3 totals 12 residues.

CDR3 nucleotide sequence: TGTGCCAGCAGTGAGACATTCGCTCGGGGAGCTTTCTTT. Amino acid sequence: CASSETFARGAFF. V usage is TRBV6-1 and J usage is TRBJ1-1; D is uncertain. Germline V CDR1 and CDR2: MNHNS, SASEGT. The CDR3 totals 13 residues. Trimming removed 3 bases from V and 10 bases from J, with 15 bases in between.

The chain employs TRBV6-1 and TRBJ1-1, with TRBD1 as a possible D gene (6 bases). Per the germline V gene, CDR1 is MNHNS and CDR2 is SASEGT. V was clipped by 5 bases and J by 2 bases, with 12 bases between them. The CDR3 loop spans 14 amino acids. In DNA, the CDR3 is TGTGCCAGCAGTCGTTCGGGGGGCAACACTGAAGCTTTCTTT. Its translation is CASSRSGGNTEAFF.

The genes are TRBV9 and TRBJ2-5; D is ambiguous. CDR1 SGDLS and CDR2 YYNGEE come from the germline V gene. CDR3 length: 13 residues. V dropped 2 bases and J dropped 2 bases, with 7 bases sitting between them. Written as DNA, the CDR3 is TGTGCCAGCAGCGTGCGGTTTCAAGAGACCCAGTACTTC. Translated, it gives CASSVRFQETQYF.